Listed here are 14 T cell receptor beta chains from one sample, sequenced in a study of Ad26.COV2.S vaccination and SARS-CoV-2 variants. This table comes from immunoSEQ multiplex PCR, and its TCRdb copy is limited to in-frame clones, with some not included. The sample contains roughly 680,000 clones, roughly 90% of which appear only once. Treatment: 15 to 20 received Ad26.COV2.S at low or high dose, single or two shots; about 5 received placebo; per-sample allocation not given. Material that was analyzed had been drawn on day 63 after the first vaccine or placebo injection. The sample was peripheral blood, taken in a trial of Ad26.COV2.S vaccine versus placebo. All receptors derive from a person aged 18-65 years who received the Ad26.COV2.S COVID-19 vaccine or a placebo.

The J gene is TRBJ2-2, the V gene TRBV7-3; 7 bases align to TRBD2. Losses at the gene ends were 5 bases for V and 4 bases for J; bases not matched to a gene: 1. From germline, CDR1 is SGHTA and CDR2 FQGTGA. The CDR3 length is 13 residues. This CDR3 reads CASSPSGTGELFF. CDR3 sequence (DNA): TGTGCCAGCAGCCCTAGCGGCACCGGGGAGCTGTTTTTT.

The chain is built from TRBV7-9 and TRBJ1-1; the D gene is possibly TRBD1 (5 bases). Germline CDR1 reads SEHNR; CDR2 reads FQNEAQ (reference sequence). The CDR3 extends over 12 amino acids. V was cut by 8 bases and J by 2 bases, with 9 bases left in between. Here the CDR3 reads CASGGSNTEAFF. In DNA, the CDR3 is TGTGCCAGCGGGGGGTCAAACACTGAAGCTTTCTTT. The entire variable domain, with the rest obtained from reference TRBV7-9 and TRBJ1-1, is as follows: DTGVSQNPRHKITKRGQNVTFRCDPISEHNRLYWYRQTLGQGPEFLTYFQNEAQLEKSRLLSDRFSAERPKGSFSTLEIQRTEQGDSAMYLCASGGSNTEAFFGQGTRLTVV.

The J gene is TRBJ2-7, the V gene TRBV30, with 9 bases aligning to TRBD2. Germline loops: CDR1 GTSNPN, CDR2 SVGIG (reference sequence). The CDR3 runs 13 residues. V dropped 4 bases and J dropped 4; count of bases not matched to a gene: 5. CDR3 amino acids: CAWTIAGAYEQYF. DNA for the CDR3: TGTGCCTGGACCATAGCGGGAGCTTACGAGCAGTACTTC.

The chain links TRBV19 to TRBJ2-7; no clear D gene. This CDR3 region has 13 residues. Trimming shortened V by 3 bases and J by 1 base, and 7 bases separated the two germline ends. Looked up from germline, CDR1 is LNHDA and CDR2 is SQIVND (reference sequence). The CDR3 loop is CASSISVSYEQYF. CDR3 bases: TGTGCCAGTAGTATTTCAGTTTCCTACGAGCAGTACTTC.

The count of this clone is one. The genes are TRBV19 and TRBJ1-5; 12 nucleotides match TRBD1. Germline CDR1 is LNHDA and CDR2 is SQIVND (reference sequence). Losses at the gene ends were 5 bases for V and 3 bases for J; bases not matched to a gene: 2. The CDR3 runs to 15 residues. The CDR3: CASSGTGGINQPQHF. CDR3 nucleotides: TGTGCCAGTAGTGGGACAGGGGGCATCAATCAGCCCCAGCATTTT.

This clone turned up a few times. The chain uses TRBV12-3 or TRBV12-4 and TRBJ2-7; D ambiguous. This CDR3 is built from 11 residues. V lost 3 bases and J 5 bases, leaving 5 bases between the germline ends. The CDR3, as DNA: TGTGCCAGCAGTTTGGACCACGAGCAGTACTTC. This gives the protein CASSLDHEQYF.

The chain uses TRBV6-1 and TRBJ2-6; 9 bases line up with TRBD1. With 4 bases clipped from V and 0 bases from J, the junction kept 4 bases outside the gene matches. Germline CDR1 MNHNS, CDR2 SASEGT. The CDR3 runs to 17 residues. In DNA, the CDR3 is TGTGCCAGCAGTGGGGACAGGGTTAGCTCTGGGGCCAACGTCCTGACTTTC. The encoded protein is CASSGDRVSSGANVLTF.

Only one count was recorded for this clone. The chain links TRBV3-1 (or the pseudogene TRBV3-2) to TRBJ1-6; D may be TRBD1 (5 bases). The germline V and J ends were trimmed by 5 bases and 5 bases, with 13 bases remaining between them. In germline, CDR1 is LGHDT, CDR2 YNNKEL (reference sequence). The CDR3 covers 15 residues. CDR3 amino acids: CASSETGGHNSPLHF. The CDR3 DNA follows: TGTGCCAGCAGCGAGACTGGGGGTCATAATTCACCCCTCCACTTT.

In DNA, the CDR3 is TGTGCCATCAGTGAGGCCAGGCGGTGGGCCTACAATGAGCAGTTCTTC. Residues: CAISEARRWAYNEQFF. V gene TRBV10-3 combines with J gene TRBJ2-1, with no clear D. V was pared by 2 bases and J by 2 bases, with 13 bases between. The CDR3 has 16 residues. Germline CDR1 reads ENHRY; CDR2 reads SYGVKD.

V usage is TRBV7-6 and J usage is TRBJ2-3; 7 nucleotides align to TRBD2. CDR1 SGHVS and CDR2 FNYEAQ come from the germline V gene. This CDR3 has 15 amino acids. J lost 3 bases, V lost 6 bases, and 9 bases had no gene match. The CDR3 nucleotides read TGTGCCAGCAGATTGACTAGCAGTAGTACAGATACGCAGTATTTT. It codes for CASRLTSSSTDTQYF.

CDR3 nucleotides: TGTGCCAGTAGTATTGCGGGAGTGAGTAGCACCGGGGAGCTGTTTTTT. The encoded protein is CASSIAGVSSTGELFF. This rearrangement joins TRBV19 to TRBJ2-2, with 7 bases lining up with TRBD2. The CDR3 runs to 16 residues. The ends lost 3 bases at V and 4 bases at J; junction bases unmatched: 8. Per the germline V gene, CDR1 is LNHDA and CDR2 is SQIVND (reference sequence).

This clone was counted only a few times. Other DNA sequences in this specimen translate into the identical CDR3. V usage is TRBV11-2 and J usage is TRBJ2-7, with D perhaps matching TRBD1 or TRBD2 (5 bases each). CDR1 is SGHAT, CDR2 FQNNGV, per germline. The CDR3 consists of 13 residues. Trimming left V 5 bases short and J 3 bases short, with 11 bases between. Written as DNA, the CDR3 is TGTGCCAGCAGCCCCGGGACCTACTACGAGCAGTACTTC. This translates into CASSPGTYYEQYF.

The rearrangement joins TRBV2 to TRBJ2-5, with TRBD2 matching 11 bases. Losses at the gene ends were 0 bases for V and 5 bases for J; bases not matched to a gene: 8. Germline CDR1 and CDR2: SNHLY and FYNNEI. The CDR3 sequence is 17 residues long. In nucleotides, the CDR3 is TGTGCCAGCAGTGAAGCGGTAGCGGGAGGGCCCTGGGAGACCCAGTACTTC. It translates to CASSEAVAGGPWETQYF.

The V gene is TRBV18, the J gene TRBJ2-1; TRBD1 matches at 9 bases. This CDR3 is built from 14 residues. J was trimmed by 8 bases and V by 3 bases; bases with no gene match: 5. Germline V gives CDR1 KGHSH, CDR2 LQKENI. CDR3 DNA sequence: TGTGCCAGCTCACCCGGGACAGGGAAGTATGAGCAGTTCTTC. Translation: CASSPGTGKYEQFF.